There are a few counts of the clone carrying this TCR beta chain. CDR1 and CDR2 (germline): MDHEN, SYDVKM. Trimming pared 7 bases from V and 8 bases from J, leaving 20 bases between. The CDR3 spans 14 residues. The data are from a study of shared clonotypes between healthy human individuals. Sequencing used immunoSEQ multiplex PCR; TCRdb keeps in-frame clones, though not all of them. Here the sample spans 700,000 or so clones, roughly 70% being singletons. The clonotype comes from a woman in her twenties or thirties in good health. The chain employs TRBV28 and TRBJ1-1; unclear D gene. The source material was memory CD4+ T cells sorted from blood. As to subset: CD45RA-negative fraction. CDR3: CASTPEYEWGEAFF. The CDR3 coding sequence is TGTGCCAGCACCCCGGAATACGAGTGGGGAGAAGCTTTCTTT. The variable domain in full, with the rest retrieved from reference TRBV28 and TRBJ1-1, is DVKVTQSSRYLVKRTGEKVFLECVQDMDHENMFWYRQDPGLGLRLIYFSYDVKMKEKGDIPEGYSVSREKKERFSLILESASTNQTSMYLCASTPEYEWGEAFFGQGTRLTVV.